This T cell receptor (beta chain) emerged from a study of T cells in women clearing cervical HPV infection. Study-wide background: Blood came at first lesion visit for cases, post-clearance for controls. HLA type stays a possible confounder, typing being limited.

HPV was found by MY09/MY11 PCR and dot-blot genotyping. TCRdb's table, derived via immunoSEQ multiplex PCR, lists solely in-frame clones and lacks some. The sample table includes about 48,000 clones. Germline loops: CDR1 KGHSH, CDR2 LQKENI. V lost 6 bases to trimming and J lost 4 bases; unmatched junction nucleotides: 10. The CDR3 is 17 residues long. Note on this clone: As yet, its antigen is unknown. Coverage ceases 3 residues before the CDR3 finishes, and the germline J gene fills in the end.

Study outcomes and limitations: CIN3+ cases had significantly higher TCR repertoire richness than controls, but evenness did not differ.

The receptor was isolated from a woman aged 18-69 years with a cervical HPV16 infection that either progressed to CIN3+ or cleared (not recorded which). Sequencing input: blood buffy coat. The chain uses TRBV18 and TRBJ2-1; TRBD2 aligns across 12 bases. The sequenced part of the CDR3 DNA is TGTGCCAGCTCGCCAAGGACTAGCGGGATTACTTACAATGAG. Translated, it gives CASSPRTSGITYNE. The whole CDR3 protein reads CASSPRTSGITYNEQFF.